Given below is one TCR beta chain in context. Its target is unknown. A multiplex PCR was run with 60 Vbeta primers and 13 Jbeta primers. Profiled with immunoSEQ multiplex PCR; TCRdb holds only in-frame clones, not every one. The sample contains about 150,000 clones, just under 80% of which appear only once. These data are taken from a study of cytomegalovirus exposure and HLA in healthy donors. Findings and caveats of the study: The classifier reportedly diagnosed cytomegalovirus status with high specificity and sensitivity. Among TCR beta chains, those listed as cytomegalovirus-associated numbered approximately 150.

The CDR3 sequence is 13 residues long. The V and J ends lost 10 bases and 5 bases, in that order; junction bases with no gene match: 7. The germline gives CDR1 ENHRY, CDR2 SYGVKD. The material sequenced was PBMCs. J is TRBJ1-3 and V is TRBV10-3, with TRBD1 matching over 8 bases. The TCR comes from a male donor in good health and CMV-seronegative. The CDR3 DNA reads as TGTGCCACCTCCGGGACAGGCAGAAACACCATATATTTT. Translated, it gives CATSGTGRNTIYF.